One sample yielded the 8 T cell receptor beta chains listed below, sequenced in a study of regulatory T cells in long-lasting Graves disease. Researchers made TCR beta libraries by using iRepertoire HTBI primers and running Arm-PCR on CDR3 regions. TCRdb redid the calling of the multiplex PCR reads with MiXCR, one entry per CDR3 protein. The sample lists some 250,000 distinct CDR3 sequences; about 17% were seen once. Stated time point: newly diagnosed GD, antithyroid drugs for less than 3 months. RNA from PBMCs was the source of the TCR library. These data were also filed under a second study, of T cells in Graves' hyperthyroidism and ophthalmopathy.

The specimen comprised peripheral blood mononuclear cells (PBMCs), sampled at new diagnosis, from a patient treated with antithyroid drugs. These receptors all come from a woman aged 25 to 39 with Graves disease.

As concerns this clonotype: Just one base apart from a much larger clone, this may be a read error. V and J are TRBV6-4 and TRBJ2-2; TRBD1 matches 9 bases. Germline-derived CDR1 and CDR2 are MRHNA and SNTAGT. CDR3 size: 14 residues. CDR3 nucleotide sequence: TGTGCCAACAGTGGGGACAGGGCTGCCGGGGAGCTGTTTTTT. Its translation: CANSGDRAAGELFF.

Notes on this clonotype: The germline gene is not matched at one end of the junction; a read error may be the cause. This chain joins TRBV12-3 or TRBV12-4 and TRBJ1-3, with unresolved D. The length of the CDR3 is 16 residues. The CDR3 DNA reads as TGTGCCAGCAGTTTAGTTCGACTTCCCTCTGCAAACACCATATATTTT. As protein: CASSLVRLPSANTIYF.

This clonotype occurred many times. The chain links TRBV6-5 to TRBJ1-1; possible D gene TRBD1, 6 bases. Trimming removed 0 bases from V and 7 bases from J, with 15 bases in between. The CDR3 is 15 amino acids. Germline V gives CDR1 MNHEY, CDR2 SVGAGI. CDR3 region: CASSYSKQGRSEAFF. In DNA form, the CDR3 reads TGTGCCAGCAGTTACTCCAAGCAGGGGAGGAGTGAAGCTTTCTTT.

The rearrangement links TRBV2 to TRBJ1-2; D is ambiguous. The V and J ends lost 8 bases and 4 bases respectively, with 14 bases between them. Germline V gene data show CDR1 as SNHLY and CDR2 as FYNNEI. The CDR3 sequence is 13 residues long. The CDR3 DNA follows: TGTGCCAGCCTGGTCGGATTGGGCTATGGCTACACCTTC. Its protein is CASLVGLGYGYTF.

This clonotype was detected many times. This chain links TRBV12-3 or TRBV12-4 with TRBJ1-5; maybe TRBD1 (6 bases). The CDR3 runs 14 residues. Trimming removed 3 bases from V and 1 base from J, with 7 bases in between. The CDR3 region is CASSFGQSNQPQHF. CDR3 DNA sequence: TGTGCCAGCAGTTTTGGACAGAGCAATCAGCCCCAGCATTTT.

The chain is built from TRBV7-2 and TRBJ2-7; 7 bases line up with TRBD2. CDR1 and CDR2 from the germline V gene are SGHTA and FQGNSA. The CDR3 is 17 residues long. The ends lost 5 bases at V and 3 bases at J; junction bases unmatched: 16. CDR3 nucleotides: TGTGCCAGCAGCCGGACTAGGATGAGTTCACAGGACTACGAGCAGTACTTC. It specifies CASSRTRMSSQDYEQYF.

With regard to this clonotype: A read error may explain this, as a much larger clone is one base away. J is TRBJ2-5 and V is TRBV24-1; a weak D match, TRBD1 (6 bases). CDR3 length: 17 residues. Per the germline V gene, CDR1 is KGHDR and CDR2 is SFDVKD. CDR3 loop: CVTSDGQKPPYQETQYF. The CDR3 region has the DNA TGTGTCACCAGTGATGGACAGAAACCACCTTACCAAGAGACCCAGTACTTC.

This clonotype was observed many times. This sequence joins TRBV7-2 and TRBJ1-1, with D unresolved. Germline V gene sequence: CDR1 SGHTA, CDR2 FQGNSA. Trimming removed 5 bases at V and 7 bases at J, with 14 bases between. CDR3 length equals 13 residues. DNA for the CDR3: TGTGCCAGCAGCCCCCGGGGAGGCAATGAAGCTTTCTTT. This translates into CASSPRGGNEAFF.